This T cell receptor beta chain appears in the sequencing data of a study of shared clonotypes between healthy human individuals. Overall study: Three plates each covered CD4 naive and memory; CD8 naive two, CD8 memory one.

Naive CD8 cells lacked CD45RO and underwent positive selection for CCR7, leaving out terminally differentiated effector memory CD45RA+ cells. Profiled with immunoSEQ multiplex PCR; TCRdb holds only in-frame clones, not every one. The table lists about 700,000 clones, about 91% of them singletons. This clone was picked up a small number of times. Its matching antigen is unknown. V lost 6 bases and J 5 bases, leaving 16 bases between the germline ends. The germline CDR1 and CDR2 sequences are MNHNY and SVGAGI (reference sequence). The CDR3 loop spans 14 amino acids. Whole-study findings and limits: Specimens sampled were limited to blood, with tissue repertoires likely differing.

This sequence originates from a man aged 30-40 years in good health. The rearrangement links TRBV6-6 to TRBJ1-1; weak D call: TRBD1 (6 bases). Sequenced input: naive CD8+ T cells sorted from blood. CDR3 sequence (DNA): TGTGCCAGCAGCTCTATATCAGGGGATACTGAAGCTTTCTTT. Translated, it gives CASSSISGDTEAFF.